A selection of T cell receptor beta chains follows, all from one sample in a study of T-cell memory formation after mild COVID-19. In TCRdb, the 5' RACE reads were re-called with MiXCR into one record per CDR3 protein. The table shows 280,000 or so distinct CDR3 sequences, with about 20% occurring only once. Sequenced sample: PBMCs or a T cell subset sorted from them (not recorded which). These TCRs come from a man aged 18 to 35 who had mild COVID-19 (a few samples of this study predate the infection). Cell type and time point are not known. CDR3s include the opening cysteine and the closing phenylalanine or tryptophan. Fields, in order: V gene, clone size, D gene, J gene, CDR3 DNA, CDR3 protein. A D gene is named only where the DNA matches it firmly. Rows may omit the clone size; those that give it use once, few, many or a size class.

>TRBV5-1|few|NA|TRBJ2-7
TGCGCCAGCGCAGACAGTTCCTACGAGCAGTACTTC
CASADSSYEQYF
>TRBV12-3/TRBV12-4|few|TRBD1|TRBJ2-2
TGTGCCAGCAGTAAGACAGGGGGATACACCGGGGAGCTGTTTTTT
CASSKTGGYTGELFF
>TRBV21-1|few|NA|TRBJ2-3
TGTGCCAGCAGCATATCAAGGACAGCTTCTAGCACAGATACGCAGTATTTT
CASSISRTASSTDTQYF
>TRBV7-9|NA|NA|TRBJ1-3
TGTGCCAGCAGCCTTGGGCCTGTGATTGGAAACACCATATATTTT
CASSLGPVIGNTIYF
>TRBV11-2|NA|TRBD1|TRBJ2-7
TGTGCCAGCAGCAACTCCTTCGGACAGGGGACAACCTACGAGCAGTACTTC
CASSNSFGQGTTYEQYF
>TRBV7-9|NA|NA|TRBJ2-2
TGTGCCAGCAGCTCACCGACTCAAACGGGACTCTGGACCGGGGAGCTGTTTTTT
CASSSPTQTGLWTGELFF
>TRBV3-1|NA|TRBD2|TRBJ2-1
TGTGCCAGCAGTAAACTAGCGGGGGGGCGGAGGGAGCAGTTCTTC
CASSKLAGGRREQFF
>TRBV6-6|NA|TRBD2|TRBJ2-3
TGTGCCAGCAAGACCATAGGACTAGCCGGAGATACGCAGTATTTT
CASKTIGLAGDTQYF
>TRBV20-1|few|TRBD1|TRBJ1-1
TGCAGTGCCATCGACAGGGGGGACACTGAAGCTTTCTTT
CSAIDRGDTEAFF
>TRBV19|NA|NA|TRBJ1-1
TGTGCCAGTAGTCTTAAGACGAGCAACACTGAAGCTTTCTTT
CASSLKTSNTEAFF
>TRBV10-3|NA|NA|TRBJ1-6
TGTGCCATCAGTGAGTCGACAGGTTCCGTACCACCCCTCCACTTT
CAISESTGSVPPLHF
>TRBV6-5|NA|TRBD2|TRBJ2-3
TGTGCCAGCAGTCCTAGCGGGGGGACCTTCCTCACAGATACGCAGTATTTT
CASSPSGGTFLTDTQYF
>TRBV5-4|NA|TRBD1|TRBJ1-1
TGTGCCAGCAGCCGTCCCGGGACAGGGGGCGCCGCTGAAGCTTTCTTT
CASSRPGTGGAAEAFF
>TRBV6-2/TRBV6-3|many|NA|TRBJ2-3
TGTGCCAGCAGTTCGGGCACAGATACGCAGTATTTT
CASSSGTDTQYF
>TRBV4-3|NA|TRBD2|TRBJ2-3
TGCGCCAGCAGCCAAGATTGGGGTAGCGGGGGGCTTAGCACAGATACGCAGTATTTT
CASSQDWGSGGLSTDTQYF
>TRBV6-1|NA|NA|TRBJ2-3
TGTGCCAACCAACGAGTGTGGGACTTCACAGATACGCAGTATTTT
CANQRVWDFTDTQYF
>TRBV15|few|NA|TRBJ1-2
TGTGCCACCAGCCCGAGCTGGAGGGGCTACACCTTC
CATSPSWRGYTF
>TRBV12-3/TRBV12-4|many|NA|TRBJ1-1
TGTGCCAGCAGTTTTATGATCAGGAACACTGAAGCTTTCTTT
CASSFMIRNTEAFF
>TRBV4-2|NA|TRBD1|TRBJ1-1
TGTGCCAGCAGCCAACAGGGGGCCGCTGAAGCTTTCTTT
CASSQQGAAEAFF
>TRBV7-9|NA|TRBD1|TRBJ2-4
TGTGCCAGCACCCGTAAACAGGGGGGAATGGGCATTCAGTACTTC
CASTRKQGGMGIQYF